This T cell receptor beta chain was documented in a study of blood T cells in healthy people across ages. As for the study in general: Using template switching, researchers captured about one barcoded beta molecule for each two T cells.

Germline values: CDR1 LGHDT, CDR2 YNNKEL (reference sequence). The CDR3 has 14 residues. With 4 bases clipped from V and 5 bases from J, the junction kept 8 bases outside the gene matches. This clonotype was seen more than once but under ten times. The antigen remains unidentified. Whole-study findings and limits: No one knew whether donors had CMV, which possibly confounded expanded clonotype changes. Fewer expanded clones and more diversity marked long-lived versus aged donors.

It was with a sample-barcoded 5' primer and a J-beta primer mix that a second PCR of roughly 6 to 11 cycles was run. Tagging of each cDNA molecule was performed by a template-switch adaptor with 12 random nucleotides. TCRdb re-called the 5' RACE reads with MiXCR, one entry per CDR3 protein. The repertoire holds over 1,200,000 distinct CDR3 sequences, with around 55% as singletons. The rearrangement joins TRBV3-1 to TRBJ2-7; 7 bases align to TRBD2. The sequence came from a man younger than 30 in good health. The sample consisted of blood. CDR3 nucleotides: TGTGCCAGCAGCCCGCGGGAGAGGCGGCACGAGCAGTACTTC. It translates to CASSPRERRHEQYF.